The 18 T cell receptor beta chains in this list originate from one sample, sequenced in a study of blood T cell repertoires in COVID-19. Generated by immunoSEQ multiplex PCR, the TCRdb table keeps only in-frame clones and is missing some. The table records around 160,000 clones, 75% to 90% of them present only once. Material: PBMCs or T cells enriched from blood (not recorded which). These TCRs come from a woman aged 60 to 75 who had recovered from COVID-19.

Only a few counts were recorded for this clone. In nucleotides, the CDR3 is TGCGCCAGCAGCCAAGTTGATCTAGTATCCTACAATGAGCAGTTCTTC. It is translated as CASSQVDLVSYNEQFF. The chain recombines TRBV4-1 with TRBJ2-1; D gene uncertain. This CDR3 contains 16 residues. Trimming cost V 1 base and J 1 base, with 11 bases left between them. Germline loops: CDR1 MGHRA, CDR2 YSYEKL.

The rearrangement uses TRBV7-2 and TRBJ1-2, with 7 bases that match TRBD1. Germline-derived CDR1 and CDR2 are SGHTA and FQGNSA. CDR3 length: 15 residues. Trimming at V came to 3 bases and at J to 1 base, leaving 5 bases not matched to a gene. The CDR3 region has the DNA TGTGCCAGCAGCTTGTCACAGGGGCGTAACTATGGCTACACCTTC. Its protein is CASSLSQGRNYGYTF.

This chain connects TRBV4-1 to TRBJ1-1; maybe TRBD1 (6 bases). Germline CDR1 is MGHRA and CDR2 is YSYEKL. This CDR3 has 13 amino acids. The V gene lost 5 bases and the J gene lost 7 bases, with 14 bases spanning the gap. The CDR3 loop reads CASSEQGRDEAFF. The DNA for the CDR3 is TGCGCCAGCAGCGAACAGGGTAGGGATGAAGCTTTCTTT.

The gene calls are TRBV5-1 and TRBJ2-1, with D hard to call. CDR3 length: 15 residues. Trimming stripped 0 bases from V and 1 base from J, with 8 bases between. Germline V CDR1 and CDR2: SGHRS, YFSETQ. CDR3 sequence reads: CASSLAGHSYNEQFF. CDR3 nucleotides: TGCGCCAGCAGCTTGGCGGGTCATTCCTACAATGAGCAGTTCTTC.

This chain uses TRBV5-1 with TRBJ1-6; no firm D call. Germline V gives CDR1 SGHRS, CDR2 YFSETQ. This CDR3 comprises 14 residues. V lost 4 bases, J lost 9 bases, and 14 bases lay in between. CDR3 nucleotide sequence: TGCGCCAGCAGCCTGACCAACCGCGGTTCACCCCTCCACTTT. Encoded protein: CASSLTNRGSPLHF. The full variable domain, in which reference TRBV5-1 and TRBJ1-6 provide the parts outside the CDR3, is KAGVTQTPRYLIKTRGQQVTLSCSPISGHRSVSWYQQTPGQGLQFLFEYFSETQRNKGNFPGRFSGRQFSNSRSEMNVSTLELGDSALYLCASSLTNRGSPLHFGNGTRLTVT.

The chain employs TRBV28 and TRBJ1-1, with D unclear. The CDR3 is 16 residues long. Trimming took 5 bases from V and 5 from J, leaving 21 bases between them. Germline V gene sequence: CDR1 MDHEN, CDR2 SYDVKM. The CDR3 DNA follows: TGTGCCAGCAGTCATACGCTCTACGGGAGTAGGACTGAAGCTTTCTTT. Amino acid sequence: CASSHTLYGSRTEAFF.

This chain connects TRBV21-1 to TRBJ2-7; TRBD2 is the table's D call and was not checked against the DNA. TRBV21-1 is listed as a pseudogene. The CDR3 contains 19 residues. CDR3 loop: CASSKMGGGRAWYHYEQYF. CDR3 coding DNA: TGTGCCAGCAGCAAGATGGGAGGCGGGAGGGCCTGGTATCACTACGAGCAGTACTTC.

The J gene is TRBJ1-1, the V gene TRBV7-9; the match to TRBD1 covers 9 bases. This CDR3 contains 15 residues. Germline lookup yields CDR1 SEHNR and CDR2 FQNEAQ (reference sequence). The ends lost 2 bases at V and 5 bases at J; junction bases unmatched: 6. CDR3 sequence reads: CASSLYRGLDTEAFF. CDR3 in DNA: TGTGCCAGCAGCTTATACAGGGGGCTAGATACTGAAGCTTTCTTT.

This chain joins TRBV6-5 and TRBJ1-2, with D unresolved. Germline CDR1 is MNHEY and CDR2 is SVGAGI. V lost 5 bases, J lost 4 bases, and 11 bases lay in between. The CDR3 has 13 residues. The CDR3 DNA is TGTGCCAGCAGTACGAGAGAAATCTATGGCTACACCTTC. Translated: CASSTREIYGYTF.

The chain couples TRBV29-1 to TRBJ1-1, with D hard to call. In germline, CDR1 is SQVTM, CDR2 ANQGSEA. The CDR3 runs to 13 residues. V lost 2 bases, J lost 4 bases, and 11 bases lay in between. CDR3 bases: TGCAGCGTTGAAAGCTTCACGGGCACTGAAGCTTTCTTT. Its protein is CSVESFTGTEAFF.

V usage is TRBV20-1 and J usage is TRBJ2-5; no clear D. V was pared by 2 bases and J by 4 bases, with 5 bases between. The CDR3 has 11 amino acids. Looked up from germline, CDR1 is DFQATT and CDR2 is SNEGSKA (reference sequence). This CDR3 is CSARPGETQYF. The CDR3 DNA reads TGCAGTGCTAGACCCGGAGAGACCCAGTACTTC.

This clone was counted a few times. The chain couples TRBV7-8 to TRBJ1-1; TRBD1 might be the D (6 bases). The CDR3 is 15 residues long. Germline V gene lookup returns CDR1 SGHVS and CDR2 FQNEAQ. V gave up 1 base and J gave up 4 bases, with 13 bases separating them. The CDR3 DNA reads TGTGCCAGCAGCTTAGTGGCGCCGACAGGCACTGAAGCTTTCTTT. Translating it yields CASSLVAPTGTEAFF.

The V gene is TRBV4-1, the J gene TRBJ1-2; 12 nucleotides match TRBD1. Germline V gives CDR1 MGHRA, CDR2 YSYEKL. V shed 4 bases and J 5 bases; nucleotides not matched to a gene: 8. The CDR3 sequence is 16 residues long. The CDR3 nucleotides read TGCGCCAGCAGCCTGGGGACAGGGGGCGGGAAGTATGGCTACACCTTC. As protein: CASSLGTGGGKYGYTF.

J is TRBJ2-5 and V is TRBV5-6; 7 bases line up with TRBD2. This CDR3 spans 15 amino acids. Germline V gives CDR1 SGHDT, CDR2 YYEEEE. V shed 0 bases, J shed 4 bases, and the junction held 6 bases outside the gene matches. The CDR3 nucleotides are TGTGCCAGCAGCTTGGTCCCAGCGGGGCGAGAGACCCAGTACTTC. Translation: CASSLVPAGRETQYF. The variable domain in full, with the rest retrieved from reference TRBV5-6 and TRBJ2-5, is DAGVTQSPTHLIKTRGQQVTLRCSPKSGHDTVSWYQQALGQGPQFIFQYYEEEERQRGNFPDRFSGHQFPNYSSELNVNALLLGDSALYLCASSLVPAGRETQYFGPGTRLLVL.

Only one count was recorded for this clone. As DNA, the CDR3 is TGTGCCAGCAGCTCCTATAGCGGGGGGGCCAAAAACATTCAGTACTTC. Translating it yields CASSSYSGGAKNIQYF. This chain links TRBV13 with TRBJ2-4; TRBD2 aligns across 10 bases. J gave up 1 base and V 4 bases, and 4 bases lay outside the gene matches. Germline CDR1 is PRHDT and CDR2 is FYEKMQ (reference sequence). This CDR3 is built from 16 residues.

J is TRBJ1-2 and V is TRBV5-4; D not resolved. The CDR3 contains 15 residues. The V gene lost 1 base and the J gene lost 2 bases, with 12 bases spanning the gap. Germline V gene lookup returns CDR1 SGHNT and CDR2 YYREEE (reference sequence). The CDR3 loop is CASSLPPGFNYGYTF. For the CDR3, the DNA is TGTGCCAGCAGCTTGCCCCCGGGATTCAACTATGGCTACACCTTC.

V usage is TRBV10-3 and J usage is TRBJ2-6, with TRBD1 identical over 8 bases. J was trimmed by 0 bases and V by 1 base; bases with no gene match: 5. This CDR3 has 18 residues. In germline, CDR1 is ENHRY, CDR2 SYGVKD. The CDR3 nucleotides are TGTGCCATCAGTGAGTTCACAGGGGGTTACTCTGGGGCCAACGTCCTGACTTTC. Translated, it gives CAISEFTGGYSGANVLTF.

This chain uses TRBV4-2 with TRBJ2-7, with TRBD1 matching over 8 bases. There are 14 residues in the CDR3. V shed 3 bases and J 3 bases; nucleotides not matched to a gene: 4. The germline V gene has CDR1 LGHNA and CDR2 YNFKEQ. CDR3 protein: CASSHGQGGYEQYF. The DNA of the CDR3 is TGTGCCAGCAGCCATGGACAGGGTGGCTACGAGCAGTACTTC.